This record looks at one T cell receptor beta chain sequence and its context. J was trimmed by 5 bases and V by 6 bases; bases with no gene match: 10. The CDR3 contains 14 residues. CDR1 and CDR2 from the germline V gene are SNHLY and FYNNEI. The data originate from a study of Ad26.COV2.S vaccination and SARS-CoV-2 variants. This sample's treatment: roughly 18 received Ad26.COV2.S at low or high dose, single or two shots; 5 received placebo; per-sample allocation not given. Samples analyzed were those drawn on day 63 after the first vaccine or placebo injection. This table comes from immunoSEQ multiplex PCR, and its TCRdb copy is limited to in-frame clones, with some not included. The sample lists approximately 450,000 clones; 80% to 95% were seen once.

Sequences were derived from peripheral blood, sampled in a trial of Ad26.COV2.S vaccine versus placebo. This sequence originates from a person between 18 and 60 years old who received the Ad26.COV2.S COVID-19 vaccine or a placebo. The rearrangement uses TRBV2 and TRBJ2-7; 7 positions agree with TRBD1. The CDR3 is CASRQRGQGHEQYF. The CDR3 region has the DNA TGTGCCAGCAGGCAAAGGGGGCAGGGCCACGAGCAGTACTTC.